These 21 T cell receptor beta chains came from one sample sequenced in a study of shared clonotypes between healthy human individuals. Clones were read by immunoSEQ multiplex PCR, and TCRdb kept only the in-frame ones, dropping some. Among roughly 120,000 clones listed, around two thirds were seen once. The specimen sequenced was memory CD8+ T cells sorted from blood. As for subset: CD45RO+ cells pooled with CCR7-negative TemRA cells. These receptor sequences come from a woman in her 30s in good health.

In nucleotides, the CDR3 is TGTGCCAGTAGTAGTGTTTTGGAGGGATGGACCGGGGAGCTGTTTTTT. This encodes CASSSVLEGWTGELFF. The chain combines TRBV19 with TRBJ2-2, with D perhaps matching TRBD2 (6 bases). This CDR3 spans 16 amino acids. The V gene lost 4 bases and the J gene lost 5 bases, with 17 bases spanning the gap. Germline V gives CDR1 LNHDA, CDR2 SQIVND (reference sequence).

The CDR3 is CASSSSGGNDEQYF. The DNA for the CDR3 is TGTGCCAGCAGTTCCTCGGGGGGGAACGACGAGCAGTACTTC. The genes are TRBV27 and TRBJ2-7; 8 nucleotides align to TRBD2. After removal of 4 bases from V and 5 bases from J, the junction contained 7 bases not matched to a gene. CDR3 length equals 14 residues. The germline gives CDR1 MNHEY, CDR2 SMNVEV (reference sequence).

The V gene is TRBV5-1, the J gene TRBJ2-7; 8 nucleotides line up with TRBD2. CDR1 and CDR2 from the germline V gene are SGHRS and YFSETQ. The CDR3 is 14 residues long. Trimming at V came to 2 bases and at J to 6 bases, leaving 7 bases not matched to a gene. CDR3 nucleotides: TGCGCCAGCAGCTTCGGGACTAGGTTGACCGAGCAGTACTTC. Translation gives CASSFGTRLTEQYF.

This rearrangement joins TRBV7-8 to TRBJ2-7; TRBD2 matches at 9 bases. CDR3 length equals 17 residues. Per germline, CDR1 SGHVS and CDR2 FQNEAQ. V lost 1 base, J lost 3 bases, and 10 bases stayed unmatched. CDR3 loop: CASSLEGIPSGNYEQYF. The DNA for the CDR3 is TGTGCCAGCAGCTTAGAAGGGATACCTAGCGGGAACTACGAGCAGTACTTC.

J is TRBJ2-7 and V is TRBV5-5, with 8 bases aligning to TRBD1. In germline, CDR1 is SGHKS, CDR2 YYEKEE (reference sequence). V lost 4 bases to trimming and J lost 3 bases; unmatched junction nucleotides: 6. CDR3 length: 14 residues. The CDR3 loop reads CASSLWTGNYEQYF. The CDR3 nucleotides are TGTGCCAGCAGCCTCTGGACAGGGAACTACGAGCAGTACTTC.

The V call is TRBV25-1, the J call TRBJ2-7, with TRBD2 as a possible D gene (6 bases). V lost 5 bases and J 0 bases, leaving 17 bases between the germline ends. The CDR3 length is 16 residues. Per the germline V gene, CDR1 is MGHDK and CDR2 is SYGVNS. CDR3 in amino acids: CASSPVGTAYSYEQYF. CDR3 in DNA: TGTGCCAGCAGTCCCGTGGGGACTGCCTACTCCTACGAGCAGTACTTC.

The V call is TRBV28, the J call TRBJ1-4; 7 bases match TRBD1. Germline CDR1 is MDHEN and CDR2 is SYDVKM. V lost 3 bases, J lost 0 bases, and 4 bases stayed unmatched. The CDR3 spans 16 residues. This CDR3 is CASSFGQGATNEKLFF. CDR3 coding DNA: TGTGCCAGCAGTTTCGGGCAGGGGGCAACTAATGAAAAACTGTTTTTT.

The genes are TRBV2 and TRBJ2-5; D may correspond to TRBD1 or TRBD2 (5 bases each). The length of the CDR3 is 14 residues. Germline CDR1 reads SNHLY; CDR2 reads FYNNEI. The V end lost 9 bases, the J end lost 8 bases, and 22 bases lay between the germline ends. CDR3 region: CASMVEGRSYTQYF. CDR3 in DNA: TGTGCCAGTATGGTAGAGGGGCGAAGTTATACCCAGTACTTC.

The count of this clone is one. With a much larger clone just one base away, this may be a read error. This specimen includes other DNA sequences encoding the same CDR3. The CDR3 region has the DNA TGTGCCAGCAGCTTAGGGGGAGGTCAGCCCCAGCATTTT. Its protein product is CASSLGGGQPQHF. This chain uses TRBV7-8 with TRBJ1-5; no clear D gene. Germline V gene sequence: CDR1 SGHVS, CDR2 FQNEAQ. The CDR3 spans 13 residues. V lost 1 base to trimming and J lost 6 bases, with 7 bases between them.

This clone was counted between two and nine times. The chain uses TRBV5-1 and TRBJ2-3, with TRBD2 identical over 13 bases. V lost 1 base and J lost 4; bases outside the gene matches: 6. Germline assignment: CDR1 SGHRS and CDR2 YFSETQ. CDR3 length: 17 amino acids. The CDR3 reads CASSLSRTSGSPDTQYF. The CDR3 DNA sequence: TGCGCCAGCAGCTTGTCCCGGACTAGCGGGAGTCCAGATACGCAGTATTTT.

This clone was observed once. The chain has TRBV27 and TRBJ2-7, with 15 bases matching TRBD2. Germline V gives CDR1 MNHEY, CDR2 SMNVEV (reference sequence). With 7 bases clipped from V and 0 bases from J, the junction kept 10 bases outside the gene matches. The CDR3 covers 18 residues. CDR3 region: CASMAPGLAGGFSYEQYF. The CDR3 DNA is TGTGCCAGCATGGCCCCGGGACTAGCGGGAGGCTTCTCCTACGAGCAGTACTTC.

This clone was recorded once. The chain joins TRBV11-2 to TRBJ2-1; 8 positions agree with TRBD2. The CDR3 sequence is 16 residues long. CDR1 is SGHAT, CDR2 FQNNGV, per germline. The V gene end was trimmed by 5 bases and the J gene end by 1 base; junction bases not matched to a gene: 7. The CDR3, as DNA: TGTGCCAGCAGCCCCTTTGGCGGGGGGTCCTACAATGAGCAGTTCTTC. This sequence encodes CASSPFGGGSYNEQFF.

The V gene is TRBV19, the J gene TRBJ1-5; a weak D match, TRBD1 (5 bases). V lost 1 base and J 3 bases, leaving 16 bases between the germline ends. CDR3 size: 17 residues. Germline loops: CDR1 LNHDA, CDR2 SQIVND (reference sequence). The CDR3 here is CASSIVEGALDNQPQHF. The DNA of the CDR3 is TGTGCCAGTAGTATAGTAGAAGGGGCTTTGGACAATCAGCCCCAGCATTTT.

This clone has just one count. The chain employs TRBV4-2 and TRBJ2-5, with D possibly matching TRBD2 (6 bases). The CDR3 runs to 16 residues. Germline CDR1 LGHNA, CDR2 YNFKEQ. V was cut by 0 bases and J by 4 bases, with 15 bases left in between. The CDR3 sequence is CASSQDGSGAGETQYF. The DNA for the CDR3 is TGTGCCAGCAGCCAAGACGGATCGGGAGCTGGAGAGACCCAGTACTTC.

On this clone itself: Other DNA sequences in this sample translate to the same CDR3. The CDR3 is CASSPTGSSYEQYF. The CDR3 DNA is TGTGCCAGCAGCCCAACGGGCTCTTCCTACGAGCAGTACTTC. The chain uses TRBV27 and TRBJ2-7, with D unclear. The CDR3 extends over 14 amino acids. Germline assignment: CDR1 MNHEY and CDR2 SMNVEV (reference sequence). The ends were cut back, 6 bases at V and 1 base at J, with 13 bases in the middle.

J is TRBJ1-1 and V is TRBV19, with D unresolved. Between the trimmed V and J ends, which lost 0 bases and 5 bases, there was a span of 10 bases. The CDR3 runs to 14 residues. Per germline, CDR1 LNHDA and CDR2 SQIVND (reference sequence). CDR3 sequence: CASSIDRAGTEAFF. The CDR3 DNA reads TGTGCCAGTAGTATAGATCGGGCAGGTACTGAAGCTTTCTTT.

The chain carries TRBV5-6 and TRBJ2-2; D remains unclear. V was trimmed by 6 bases and J by 0 bases, leaving 6 bases between them. Looked up from germline, CDR1 is SGHDT and CDR2 is YYEEEE. The CDR3 contains 13 residues. In nucleotides, the CDR3 is TGTGCCAGCACCCCAGCGAACACCGGGGAGCTGTTTTTT. It translates to CASTPANTGELFF.

The chain couples TRBV11-2 to TRBJ1-1; D gene unclear. Germline V gives CDR1 SGHAT, CDR2 FQNNGV. V lost 1 base and J 1 base, leaving 7 bases between the germline ends. The CDR3 covers 14 residues. In DNA, the CDR3 is TGTGCCAGCAGCTTAGTGTGGCCGAACACTGAAGCTTTCTTT. The encoded protein is CASSLVWPNTEAFF.

The CDR3 spells CASSVLAGGPTDTQYF. For the CDR3, the DNA is TGTGCCAGCAGCGTACTAGCGGGAGGCCCCACAGATACGCAGTATTTT. The chain uses TRBV7-9 and TRBJ2-3, with 12 bases lining up with TRBD2. With 5 bases clipped from V and 2 bases from J, the junction kept 5 bases outside the gene matches. Germline V gives CDR1 SEHNR, CDR2 FQNEAQ (reference sequence). This CDR3 spans 16 amino acids.

CDR3 protein: CASSQAGGNYQPQHF. For the CDR3, the DNA is TGCGCCAGCAGCCAAGCGGGGGGGAACTATCAGCCCCAGCATTTT. This chain connects TRBV1 to TRBJ1-5. TRBV1 is a pseudogene locus. This CDR3 region has 15 residues.

This clone showed up just once. The gene calls are TRBV15 and TRBJ2-5; the match to TRBD2 covers 16 bases. V lost 2 bases, J lost 5 bases, and 8 bases stayed unmatched. This CDR3 has 18 residues. From germline, CDR1 is LNHNV and CDR2 YYDKDF (reference sequence). The CDR3 nucleotides are TGTGCCACCAGCAGAAAGGGACTAGCGGGAGGGCCCTGGGAGACCCAGTACTTC. It encodes CATSRKGLAGGPWETQYF.